The TCR beta chain under discussion was sequenced for a study of cytomegalovirus exposure and HLA in healthy donors. Germline values: CDR1 SGHNT, CDR2 YYREEE (reference sequence). The CDR3 has 14 residues. V trimming: 3 bases; J trimming: 3 bases; junction bases outside the gene matches: 5. Both 60 Vbeta primers and 13 Jbeta primers went into the PCR. Using immunoSEQ multiplex PCR, the repertoire was profiled, and TCRdb retains in-frame clones only, with some absent. Of around 200,000 clones in the sample, roughly 72% were seen once. There are a few counts of this clone. Sequencing used PBMCs. This chain joins TRBV5-4 and TRBJ2-7; TRBD1 matches at 8 bases. The origin of this receptor is a woman in her thirties in good health and CMV-seropositive. The CDR3 reads CASSSTGTGYEQYF. CDR3 DNA sequence: TGTGCCAGCAGCTCGACCGGGACAGGCTACGAGCAGTACTTC.